This T cell receptor (beta chain) originates from a study of monozygotic twins with inflammatory bowel disease. Notes on the study in general: IBD-affected twins scored below their healthy co-twins in TCRbeta diversity (inverse Simpson).

A remark on this clonotype: Its specificity is not known.

cDNA was made in eight separate reactions per sample. TCRdb reprocessed the 5' RACE reads and keeps a single row for each CDR3 protein, giving no DNA. The sample totals under 200,000 distinct CDR3 sequences; its top ten clones hold over 2.5%. The CDR3 loop spans 15 amino acids. Germline V gives CDR1 SGDLS, CDR2 YYNGEE. Sequencing was performed on blood. This TCR came from a human donor with ulcerative colitis or Crohn's disease, or a healthy co-twin of an affected twin (not recorded which). This chain uses TRBV9 with TRBJ2-7; lacking DNA, the TRBD2 call made by TCRdb goes unchecked. CDR3 in amino acids: CASSVAGTPPSEQYF.